The 6 T cell receptor beta chains given below trace back to one sample, sequenced in a study of blood T cell repertoires in COVID-19. Method: immunoSEQ multiplex PCR; TCRdb's copy keeps in-frame clones and lacks some. The sample lists about 170,000 clones, roughly four fifths occurring once. Sequenced input: peripheral blood. Source of these receptors: a man aged 65 to 79 with active or convalescent COVID-19.

The V gene is TRBV27, the J gene TRBJ2-7, with a weak D call TRBD2 (5 bases). V gave up 6 bases and J gave up 0 bases, with 18 bases separating them. Germline loops: CDR1 MNHEY, CDR2 SMNVEV (reference sequence). The CDR3 length is 16 residues. CDR3 sequence (DNA): TGTGCCAGCAGCCTAAGGATAAGAGGGATCTCCTACGAGCAGTACTTC. As protein: CASSLRIRGISYEQYF.

The J gene is TRBJ1-5, the V gene TRBV6-2 or TRBV6-3; 9 positions match TRBD1. Germline CDR1 MNHEY, CDR2 SVGEGT. Trimming took 0 bases from V and 7 from J; bases not matched to a gene: 13. This CDR3 is built from 18 residues. The CDR3 here is CASSYSMGTGSWEQPQHF. Written as DNA, the CDR3 is TGTGCCAGCAGTTACTCGATGGGGACAGGGTCGTGGGAACAGCCCCAGCATTTT.

For this clone: At one boundary the junction diverges from the germline segment, which might be a read error. The V call is TRBV6-2 or TRBV6-3, the J call TRBJ2-6; weak D call: TRBD1 (5 bases). The CDR3 has 17 amino acids. Looked up from germline, CDR1 is MNHEY and CDR2 is SVGEGT. Here the CDR3 reads CASSSPQGLEGANVPTF. CDR3 DNA sequence: TGTGCCAGCAGTTCTCCCCAGGGTCTAGAAGGGGCCAACGTCCCGACTTTC.

The chain combines TRBV5-1 with TRBJ1-2; possibly TRBD1 for D (5 bases). The germline V and J ends were trimmed by 4 bases and 4 bases, with 11 bases remaining between them. The germline CDR1 and CDR2 sequences are SGHRS and YFSETQ. This CDR3 has 13 amino acids. The CDR3 reads CASSATVAYGYTF. The CDR3, as DNA: TGCGCCAGCAGCGCGACAGTAGCCTATGGCTACACCTTC. The full variable domain, with the rest looked up from reference TRBV5-1 and TRBJ1-2, is KAGVTQTPRYLIKTRGQQVTLSCSPISGHRSVSWYQQTPGQGLQFLFEYFSETQRNKGNFPGRFSGRQFSNSRSEMNVSTLELGDSALYLCASSATVAYGYTFGSGTRLTVV.

The chain employs TRBV9 and TRBJ1-4, with 7 bases identical to TRBD1. The CDR3 runs 14 residues. Germline V gene sequence: CDR1 SGDLS, CDR2 YYNGEE. With 4 bases clipped from V and 8 bases from J, the junction kept 8 bases outside the gene matches. Written as DNA, the CDR3 is TGTGCCAGCAGCTCCCGCGGGACAGACGAAAAACTGTTTTTT. Translation gives CASSSRGTDEKLFF.

J is TRBJ1-6 and V is TRBV5-4, with TRBD1 as a possible D gene (5 bases). This CDR3 is 15 amino acids long. V lost 4 bases to trimming and J lost 4 bases, with 12 bases between them. CDR1 SGHNT and CDR2 YYREEE come from the germline V gene (reference sequence). The CDR3 loop reads CASSPGGGYNSPLHF. In DNA form, the CDR3 reads TGTGCCAGCAGCCCGGGGGGGGGTTATAATTCACCCCTCCACTTT.